Described below is a single T cell receptor (beta chain) sequence and its context. The assay was immunoSEQ multiplex PCR, and TCRdb's table has in-frame clones only and misses some. The sample holds tens of thousands of clones, just over 90% seen once. This sample was taken from a study of T cell changes during pregnancy in multiple sclerosis. Germline-derived CDR1 and CDR2 are SGHKS and YYEKEE (reference sequence). Deletions cut 0 bases from V and 9 bases from J, with 12 bases between. This CDR3 is 13 amino acids long. The chain couples TRBV5-5 to TRBJ1-2, with D possibly TRBD1 on 5 matching bases. The source was CD8+ T cells from peripheral blood mononuclear cells, collected after pregnancy. The receptor's source is a female donor with multiple sclerosis, enrolled in a pregnancy study. CDR3 nucleotides: TGTGCCAGCAGCTTGGTTGGGGCTAATAGCTACACCTTC. It yields the protein CASSLVGANSYTF.